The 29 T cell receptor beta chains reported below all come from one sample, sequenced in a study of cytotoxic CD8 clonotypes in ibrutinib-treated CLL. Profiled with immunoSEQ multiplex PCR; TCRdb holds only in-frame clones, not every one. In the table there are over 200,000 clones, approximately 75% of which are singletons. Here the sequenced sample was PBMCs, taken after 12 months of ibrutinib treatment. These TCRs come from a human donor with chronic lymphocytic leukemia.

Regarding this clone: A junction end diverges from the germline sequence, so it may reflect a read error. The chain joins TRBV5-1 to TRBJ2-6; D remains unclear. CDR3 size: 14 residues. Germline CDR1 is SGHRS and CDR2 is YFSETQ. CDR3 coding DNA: TGCGCCAGCAGCTTGGCCTCTGGGACCAACGTCCTGACTTTC. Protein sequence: CASSLASGTNVLTF. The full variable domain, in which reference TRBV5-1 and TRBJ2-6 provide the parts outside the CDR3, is KAGVTQTPRYLIKTRGQQVTLSCSPISGHRSVSWYQQTPGQGLQFLFEYFSETQRNKGNFPGRFSGRQFSNSRSEMNVSTLELGDSALYLCASSLASGTNVLTFGAGSRLTVL.

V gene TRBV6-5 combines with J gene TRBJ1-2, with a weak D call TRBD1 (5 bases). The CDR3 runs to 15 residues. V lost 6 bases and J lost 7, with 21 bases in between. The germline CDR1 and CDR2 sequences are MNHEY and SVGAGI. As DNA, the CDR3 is TGTGCCAGCAGGGACCCGGGACTTATGTTGGGTGGCTACACCTTC. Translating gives CASRDPGLMLGGYTF.

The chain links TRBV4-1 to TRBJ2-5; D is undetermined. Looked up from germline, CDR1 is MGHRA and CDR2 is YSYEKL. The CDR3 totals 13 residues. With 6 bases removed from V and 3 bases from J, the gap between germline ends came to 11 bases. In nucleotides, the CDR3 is TGCGCCAGCAGTGGCTCCGGTGAAGAGACCCAGTACTTC. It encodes CASSGSGEETQYF.

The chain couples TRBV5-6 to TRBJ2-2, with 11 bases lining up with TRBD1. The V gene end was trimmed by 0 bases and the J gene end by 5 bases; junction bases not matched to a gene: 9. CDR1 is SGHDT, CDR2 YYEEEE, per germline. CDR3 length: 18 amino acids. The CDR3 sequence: CASSLGGQGALGTGELFF. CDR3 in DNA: TGTGCCAGCAGCTTGGGTGGACAGGGGGCCTTGGGGACCGGGGAGCTGTTTTTT.

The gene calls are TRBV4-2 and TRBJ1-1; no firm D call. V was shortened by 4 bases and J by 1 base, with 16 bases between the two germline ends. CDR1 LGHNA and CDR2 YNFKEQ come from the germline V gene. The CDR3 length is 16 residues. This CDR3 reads CASSRRQAAGNTEAFF. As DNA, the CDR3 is TGTGCCAGCAGCCGGAGGCAGGCGGCGGGGAACACTGAAGCTTTCTTT.

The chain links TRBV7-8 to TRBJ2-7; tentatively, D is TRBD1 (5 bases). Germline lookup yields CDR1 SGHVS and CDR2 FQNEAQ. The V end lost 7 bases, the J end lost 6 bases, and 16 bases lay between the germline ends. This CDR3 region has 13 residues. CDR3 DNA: TGTGCCAGCACCTTGATGTTTGGGGCCGAGCAGTACTTC. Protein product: CASTLMFGAEQYF.

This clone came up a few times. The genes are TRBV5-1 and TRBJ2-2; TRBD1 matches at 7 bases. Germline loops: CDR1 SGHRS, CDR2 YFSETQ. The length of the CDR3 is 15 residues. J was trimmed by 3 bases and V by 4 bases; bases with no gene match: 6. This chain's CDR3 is CASSPGTADTGELFF. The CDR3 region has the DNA TGCGCCAGCAGCCCCGGGACAGCAGACACCGGGGAGCTGTTTTTT. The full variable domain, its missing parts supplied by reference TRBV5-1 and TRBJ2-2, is KAGVTQTPRYLIKTRGQQVTLSCSPISGHRSVSWYQQTPGQGLQFLFEYFSETQRNKGNFPGRFSGRQFSNSRSEMNVSTLELGDSALYLCASSPGTADTGELFFGEGSRLTVL.

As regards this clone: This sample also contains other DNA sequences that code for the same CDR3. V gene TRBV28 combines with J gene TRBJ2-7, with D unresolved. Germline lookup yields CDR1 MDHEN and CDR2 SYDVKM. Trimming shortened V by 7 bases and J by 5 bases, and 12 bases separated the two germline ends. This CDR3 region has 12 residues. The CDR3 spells CASKTGSHEQYF. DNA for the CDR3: TGTGCCAGCAAGACCGGGTCCCACGAGCAGTACTTC.

The CDR3 nucleotides read TGCGCCAGCAGCGGACCGGGACTAGCGGGGGCCACAGATACGCAGTATTTT. Protein: CASSGPGLAGATDTQYF. This chain links TRBV5-1 with TRBJ2-3, with 14 bases matching TRBD2. CDR3 length: 17 amino acids. Germline CDR1 is SGHRS and CDR2 is YFSETQ. V trimming: 4 bases; J trimming: 2 bases; junction bases outside the gene matches: 6.

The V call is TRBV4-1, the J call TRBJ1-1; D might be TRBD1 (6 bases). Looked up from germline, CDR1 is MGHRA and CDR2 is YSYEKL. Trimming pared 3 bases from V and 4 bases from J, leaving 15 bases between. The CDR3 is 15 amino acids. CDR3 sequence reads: CASSQPQGFGTEAFF. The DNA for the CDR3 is TGCGCCAGCAGCCAGCCACAGGGATTTGGCACTGAAGCTTTCTTT.

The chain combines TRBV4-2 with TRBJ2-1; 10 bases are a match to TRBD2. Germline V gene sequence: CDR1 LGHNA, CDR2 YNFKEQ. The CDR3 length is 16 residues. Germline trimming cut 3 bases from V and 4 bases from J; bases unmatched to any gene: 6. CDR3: CASSQISAGGYNEQFF. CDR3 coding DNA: TGTGCCAGCAGCCAGATTTCAGCGGGAGGGTACAATGAGCAGTTCTTC.

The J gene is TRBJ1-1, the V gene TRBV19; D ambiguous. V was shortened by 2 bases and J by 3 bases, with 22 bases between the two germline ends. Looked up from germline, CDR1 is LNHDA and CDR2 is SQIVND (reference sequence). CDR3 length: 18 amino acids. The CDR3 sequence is CASSIPHPEALYYTEAFF. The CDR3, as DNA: TGTGCCAGTAGTATACCCCACCCGGAGGCCTTGTATTACACTGAAGCTTTCTTT.

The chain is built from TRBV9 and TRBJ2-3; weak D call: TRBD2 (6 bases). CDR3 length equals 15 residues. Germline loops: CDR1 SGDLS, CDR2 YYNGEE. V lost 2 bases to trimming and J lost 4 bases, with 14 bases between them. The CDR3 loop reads CASSVRGRSPDTQYF. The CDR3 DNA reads TGTGCCAGCAGCGTTCGTGGGAGGAGTCCAGATACGCAGTATTTT.

CDR3 region: CASSQGIDIQPQHF. The CDR3 nucleotides are TGTGCCAGCAGTCAGGGGATAGACATTCAGCCCCAGCATTTT. This sequence joins TRBV27 and TRBJ1-5; weak D call: TRBD1 (6 bases). The germline V gene encodes CDR1 MNHEY and CDR2 SMNVEV (reference sequence). This CDR3 comprises 14 residues. With 5 bases removed from V and 6 bases from J, the gap between germline ends came to 14 bases.

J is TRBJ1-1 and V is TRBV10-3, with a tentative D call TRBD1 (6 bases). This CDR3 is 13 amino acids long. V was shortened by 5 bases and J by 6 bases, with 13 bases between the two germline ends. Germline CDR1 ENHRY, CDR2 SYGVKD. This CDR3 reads CAISWEQGAEAFF. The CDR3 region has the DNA TGTGCCATCAGTTGGGAACAGGGCGCTGAAGCTTTCTTT.

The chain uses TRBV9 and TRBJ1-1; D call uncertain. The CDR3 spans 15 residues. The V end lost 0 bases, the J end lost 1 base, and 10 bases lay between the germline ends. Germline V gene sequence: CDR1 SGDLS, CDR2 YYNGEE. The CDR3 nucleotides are TGTGCCAGCAGCGTAGCGGCAGCCGAGAACACTGAAGCTTTCTTT. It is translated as CASSVAAAENTEAFF. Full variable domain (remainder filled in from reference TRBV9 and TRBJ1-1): DSGVTQTPKHLITATGQRVTLRCSPRSGDLSVYWYQQSLDQGLQFLIQYYNGEERAKGNILERFSAQQFPDLHSELNLSSLELGDSALYFCASSVAAAENTEAFFGQGTRLTVV.

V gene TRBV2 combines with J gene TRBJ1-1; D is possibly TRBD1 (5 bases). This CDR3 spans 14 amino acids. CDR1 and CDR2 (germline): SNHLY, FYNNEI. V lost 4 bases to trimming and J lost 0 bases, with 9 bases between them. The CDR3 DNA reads TGTGCCAGCAGTGGGGGCAGGATGAACACTGAAGCTTTCTTT. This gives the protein CASSGGRMNTEAFF.

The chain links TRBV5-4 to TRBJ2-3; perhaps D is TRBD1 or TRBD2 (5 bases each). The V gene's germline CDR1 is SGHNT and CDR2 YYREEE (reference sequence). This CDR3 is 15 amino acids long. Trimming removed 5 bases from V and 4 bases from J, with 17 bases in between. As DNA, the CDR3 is TGTGCCAGCAGTTCGCGTAGGGGAGTTCCAGATACGCAGTATTTT. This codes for CASSSRRGVPDTQYF.

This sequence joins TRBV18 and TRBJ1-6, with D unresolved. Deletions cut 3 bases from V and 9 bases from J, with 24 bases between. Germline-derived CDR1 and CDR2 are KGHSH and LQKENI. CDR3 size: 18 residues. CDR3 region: CASSPVPGRGVTLSPLHF. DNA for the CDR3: TGTGCCAGCTCACCCGTACCGGGGAGAGGTGTAACCCTTTCACCCCTCCACTTT.

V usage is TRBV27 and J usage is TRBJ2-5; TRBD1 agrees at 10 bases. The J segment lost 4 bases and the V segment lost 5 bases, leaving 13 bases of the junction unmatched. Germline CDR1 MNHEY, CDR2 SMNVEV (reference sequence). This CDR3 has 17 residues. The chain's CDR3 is CASSPLLTTGGRETQYF. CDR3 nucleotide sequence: TGTGCCAGCAGTCCCCTGCTGACGACAGGGGGCAGAGAGACCCAGTACTTC.

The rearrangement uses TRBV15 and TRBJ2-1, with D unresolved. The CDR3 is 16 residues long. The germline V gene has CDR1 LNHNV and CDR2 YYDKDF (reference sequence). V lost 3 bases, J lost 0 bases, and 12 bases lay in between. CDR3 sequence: CATSREILSSYNEQFF. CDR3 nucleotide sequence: TGTGCCACCAGCAGGGAGATTCTCAGCTCCTACAATGAGCAGTTCTTC.

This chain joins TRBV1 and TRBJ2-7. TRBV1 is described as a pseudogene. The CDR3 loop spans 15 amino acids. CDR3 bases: TGCACCAGCAGCCAGGGACCCGGAGAGTTTGGGGAGCAGTACTTC. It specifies CTSSQGPGEFGEQYF.

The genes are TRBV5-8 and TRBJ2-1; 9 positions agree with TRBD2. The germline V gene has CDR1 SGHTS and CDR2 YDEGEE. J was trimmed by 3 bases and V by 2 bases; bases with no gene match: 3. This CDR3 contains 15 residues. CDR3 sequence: CASSFGLAFYNEQFF. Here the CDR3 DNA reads TGTGCCAGCAGCTTCGGACTAGCGTTCTACAATGAGCAGTTCTTC.

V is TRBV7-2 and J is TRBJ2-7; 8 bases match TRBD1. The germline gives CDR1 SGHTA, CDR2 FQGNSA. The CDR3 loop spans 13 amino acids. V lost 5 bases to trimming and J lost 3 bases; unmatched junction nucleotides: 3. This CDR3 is CASSPGQGYEQYF. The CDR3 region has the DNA TGTGCCAGCAGCCCCGGACAGGGCTACGAGCAGTACTTC.

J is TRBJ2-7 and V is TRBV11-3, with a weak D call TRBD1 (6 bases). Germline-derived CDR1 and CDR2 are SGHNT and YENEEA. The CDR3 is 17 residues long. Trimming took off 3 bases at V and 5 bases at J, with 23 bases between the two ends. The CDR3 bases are TGTGCCAGCAGCTTTTTCCCCCCTCAGGGGCGCGTCCACGAGCAGTACTTC. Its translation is CASSFFPPQGRVHEQYF.

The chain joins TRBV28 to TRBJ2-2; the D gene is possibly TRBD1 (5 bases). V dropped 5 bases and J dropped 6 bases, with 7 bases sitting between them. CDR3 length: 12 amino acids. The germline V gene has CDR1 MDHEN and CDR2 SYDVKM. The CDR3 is CASSQTAGELFF. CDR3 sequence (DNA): TGTGCCAGCAGTCAGACAGCCGGGGAGCTGTTTTTT.

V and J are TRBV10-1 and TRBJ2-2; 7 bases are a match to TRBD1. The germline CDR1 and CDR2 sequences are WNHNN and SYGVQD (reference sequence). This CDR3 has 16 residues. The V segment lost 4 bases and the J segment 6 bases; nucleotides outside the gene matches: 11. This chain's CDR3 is CASSGLTGIVSGELFF. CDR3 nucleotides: TGCGCCAGCAGTGGTCTGACAGGGATTGTTTCCGGGGAGCTGTTTTTT.

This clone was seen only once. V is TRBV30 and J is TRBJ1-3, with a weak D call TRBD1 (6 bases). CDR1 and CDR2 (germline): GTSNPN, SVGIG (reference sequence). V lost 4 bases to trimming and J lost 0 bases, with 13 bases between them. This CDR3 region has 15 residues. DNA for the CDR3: TGTGCCTGGACTAGACAGGTTATCTCTGGAAACACCATATATTTT. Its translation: CAWTRQVISGNTIYF.

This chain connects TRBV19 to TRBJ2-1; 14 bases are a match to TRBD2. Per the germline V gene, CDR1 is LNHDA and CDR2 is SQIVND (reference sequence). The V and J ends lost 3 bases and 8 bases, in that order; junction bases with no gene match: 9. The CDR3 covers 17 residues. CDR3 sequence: CASSIRLAGGPGDEQFF. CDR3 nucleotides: TGTGCCAGTAGTATCCGACTAGCGGGAGGGCCCGGGGATGAGCAGTTCTTC.